Listed below are T cell receptor beta chains from one sample, sequenced in a study of shared clonotypes between healthy human individuals. Clones were sequenced by immunoSEQ multiplex PCR, and TCRdb holds only the in-frame ones, with some missing. Here the sample spans about 520,000 clones, around four fifths being singletons. The sequenced sample consisted of PBMCs. The receptor set was obtained from a woman in her forties in good health. Some clones in this sample may be carry-over from other donors' samples. Each CDR3 is given with its conserved first and last residue. The D gene is left open where the match is weak. Rows give clone size only sometimes, using once, few, many, or a class for an expanded clone.

>TRBD1|TRBJ2-3|13|.|TRBV29-1
CTVTTGGSDTQYF
TGCACCGTAACTACAGGGGGCTCAGATACGCAGTATTTT
>.|TRBJ2-3|17|.|TRBV19
CATLGGATLEGTDTQYF
TGTGCCACTCTCGGAGGGGCAACTCTAGAGGGCACAGATACGCAGTATTTT
>.|TRBJ2-7|14|.|TRBV28
CASSLSILSYEQYF
TGTGCCAGCAGTTTATCGATACTCTCCTACGAGCAGTACTTC
>TRBD1|TRBJ1-5|15|.|TRBV7-8
CASSQRTGTNQPQHF
TGTGCCAGCAGCCAGAGGACAGGAACTAATCAGCCCCAGCATTTT
>.|TRBJ2-4|13|once|TRBV30
CAWNGLLENIQYF
TGTGCCTGGAACGGACTACTTGAAAACATTCAGTACTTC
>.|TRBJ1-2|12|.|TRBV5-1
CASRQEAEGYTF
TGCGCCAGCAGGCAGGAGGCAGAAGGCTACACCTTC
>TRBD1|TRBJ1-1|16|many|TRBV30
CAWQFLPTGRSTEAFF
TGTGCCTGGCAATTTCTCCCGACAGGGAGGAGCACTGAAGCTTTCTTT
>.|TRBJ2-5|13|.|TRBV30
CAWSLKGQETQYF
TGTGCCTGGAGCCTAAAGGGCCAAGAGACCCAGTACTTC
>.|TRBJ1-5|14|.|TRBV28
CASTKGGRNQPQHF
TGTGCCAGCACCAAGGGAGGGCGGAATCAGCCCCAGCATTTT
>TRBD2|TRBJ2-7|15|.|TRBV27
CASRGLAGVIYEQYF
TGTGCCAGCAGGGGGCTAGCGGGAGTCATCTACGAGCAGTACTTC
>.|TRBJ2-1|15|.|TRBV19
CASSRDLSSYNEQFF
TGTGCCAGTAGTAGGGACTTAAGCTCCTACAATGAGCAGTTCTTC
>TRBD2|TRBJ2-1|19|.|TRBV7-2
CASSRRDSHLAGARNEQFF
TGTGCCAGCAGCAGACGGGACAGTCACCTAGCGGGAGCACGAAATGAGCAGTTCTTC
>TRBD2|TRBJ2-2|13|.|TRBV7-9
CASGRDLTGELFF
TGTGCCAGCGGGAGGGATCTCACCGGGGAGCTGTTTTTT
>TRBD1|TRBJ1-2|13|.|TRBV30
CAGTGTAQGGYTF
TGTGCCGGTACCGGGACAGCCCAGGGGGGCTACACCTTC
>TRBD2|TRBJ2-7|16|.|TRBV5-1
CASSVVVAGGPGEQYF
TGCGCCAGCAGCGTGGTTGTGGCGGGAGGCCCTGGCGAGCAGTACTTC
>TRBD1|TRBJ1-1|17|.|TRBV7-9
CASSLPRILRQGEEAFF
TGTGCCAGCAGCTTACCCCGAATCCTCCGACAGGGCGAAGAGGCTTTCTTT
>.|TRBJ1-3|14|.|TRBV19
CASSMSNSGNTIYF
TGTGCCAGTAGTATGAGCAACTCTGGAAACACCATATATTTT
>.|TRBJ2-1|16|.|TRBV4-1
CASSQDLGGAYNEQFF
TGCGCCAGCAGCCAAGACCTGGGAGGCGCCTACAATGAGCAGTTCTTC
>.|TRBJ2-7|14|.|TRBV7-2
CASSRTDDSYEQYF
TGTGCCAGCAGCCGTACGGATGACTCCTACGAGCAGTACTTC
>.|TRBJ1-1|13|.|TRBV30
CAWRLDRNTEAFF
TGTGCCTGGAGGCTAGACAGGAACACTGAAGCTTTCTTT
>.|TRBJ2-5|15|.|TRBV5-1
CASSLLGGREETQYF
TGCGCCAGCAGCCTCCTTGGGGGGAGAGAAGAGACCCAGTACTTC
>.|TRBJ1-1|13|.|TRBV2
CASSDRAATEAFF
TGTGCCAGCAGTGACAGGGCGGCCACTGAAGCTTTCTTT
>.|TRBJ1-5|17|.|TRBV28
CASSFSLTGRGNQPQHF
TGTGCCAGCAGTTTCTCTCTGACGGGACGGGGCAATCAGCCCCAGCATTTT
>.|TRBJ2-1|15|.|TRBV4-3
CASSQSVSRYNEQFF
TGCGCCAGCAGCCAGTCGGTTTCGCGTTACAATGAGCAGTTCTTC
>TRBD2|TRBJ2-7|16|once|TRBV19
CASSIEAGGPSYEQYF
TGTGCCAGTAGTATAGAAGCGGGAGGGCCCTCCTACGAGCAGTACTTC